The entry below describes one T cell receptor (beta chain). V was pared by 4 bases and J by 3 bases, with 9 bases between. The CDR3 runs to 13 residues. In germline, CDR1 is LNHNV, CDR2 YYDKDF (reference sequence). Participant ages covered about 18 to 89 years across some 25 US areas. Two consecutive negative NP/OP PCR tests, clearance, or resolved symptoms defined Cohort 3 recovery. This entry comes from a study of blood T cell repertoires in COVID-19. Study information: Sample material is recorded as cDNA or gDNA derived from T cells, B-cell-depleted T cells, or PBMCs.

As handled by the study authors: From reference gene primer amplification, estimates of nucleated cell counts were derived. The data were produced by immunoSEQ multiplex PCR, yet TCRdb's version contains in-frame clones alone and is incomplete. The V and J calls and clone size were taken over from that table, and D and trimming were inferred from the DNA. The sample has about 380,000 clones, around 87% seen once. Specimen: PBMCs or T cells enriched from blood (not recorded which). The sequence was obtained from a man aged 30 to 45 who had recovered from COVID-19. V is TRBV15 and J is TRBJ1-1, with TRBD1 as a possible D gene (5 bases). For the CDR3, the DNA is TGTGCCACCAGCACAGGGTTTGACACTGAAGCTTTCTTT. Its protein is CATSTGFDTEAFF.